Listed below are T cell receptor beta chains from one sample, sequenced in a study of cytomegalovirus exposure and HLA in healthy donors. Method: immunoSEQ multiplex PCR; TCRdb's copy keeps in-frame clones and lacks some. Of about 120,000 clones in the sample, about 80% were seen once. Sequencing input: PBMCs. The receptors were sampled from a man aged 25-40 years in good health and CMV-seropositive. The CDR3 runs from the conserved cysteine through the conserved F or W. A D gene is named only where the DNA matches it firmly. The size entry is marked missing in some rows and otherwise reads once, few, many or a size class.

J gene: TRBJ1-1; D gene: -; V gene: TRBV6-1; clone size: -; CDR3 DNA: TGTGCCAGCAGTCCCAATTCCGGGACTGAAGCTTTCTTT; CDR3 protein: CASSPNSGTEAFF
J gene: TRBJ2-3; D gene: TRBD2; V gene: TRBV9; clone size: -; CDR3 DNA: TGTGCCAGCAGCGCACTAGCGGGGTCAGAACCAGATACGCAGTATTTT; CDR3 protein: CASSALAGSEPDTQYF
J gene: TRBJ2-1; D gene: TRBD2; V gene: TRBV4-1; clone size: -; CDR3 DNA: TGCGCCAGCAGCCGAATAGCGGGCAACAATGAGCAGTTCTTC; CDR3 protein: CASSRIAGNNEQFF
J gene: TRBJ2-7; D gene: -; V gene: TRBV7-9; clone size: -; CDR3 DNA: TGTGCCAGCAGCTTAGTCGTGGGCCGAAGCTCCTACGAGCAGTACTTC; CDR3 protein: CASSLVVGRSSYEQYF
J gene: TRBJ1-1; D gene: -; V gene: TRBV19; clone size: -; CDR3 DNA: TGTGCCAGTAGTATCAGGGGTACAGGAAAGAACACTGAAGCTTTCTTT; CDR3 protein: CASSIRGTGKNTEAFF
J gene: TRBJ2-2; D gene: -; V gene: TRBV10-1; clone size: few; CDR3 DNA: TGCGCCAGCAGTGAGTCCTATGGCGGGGCGGACACCGGGGAGCTGTTTTTT; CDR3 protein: CASSESYGGADTGELFF
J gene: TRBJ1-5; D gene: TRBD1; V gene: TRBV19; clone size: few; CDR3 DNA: TGTGCCAGTAGTATAGCCAGGACAGGGGGCAATCAGCCCCAGCATTTT; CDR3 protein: CASSIARTGGNQPQHF
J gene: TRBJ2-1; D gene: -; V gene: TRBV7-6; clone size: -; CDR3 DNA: TGTGCCAGCAGTTCTCTAGCTTCCTACAATGAGCAGTTCTTC; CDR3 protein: CASSSLASYNEQFF
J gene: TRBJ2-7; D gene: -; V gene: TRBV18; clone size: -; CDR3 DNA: TGTGCCAGCTCACCACCGGAAGGGGTCCACGAGCAGTACTTC; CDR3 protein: CASSPPEGVHEQYF
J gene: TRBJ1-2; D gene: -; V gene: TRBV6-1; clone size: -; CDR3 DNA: TGTGCCAGCAGTGAAGCATACGGAGCTAACTATGGCTACACCTTC; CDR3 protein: CASSEAYGANYGYTF
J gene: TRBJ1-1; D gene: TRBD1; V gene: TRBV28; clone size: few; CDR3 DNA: TGTGCCAGTAACCTACAGGGGAAAGGGGCTGAAGCTTTCTTT; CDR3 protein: CASNLQGKGAEAFF
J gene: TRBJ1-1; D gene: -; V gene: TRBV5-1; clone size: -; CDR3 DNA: TGCGCCAGCAGCTCCGATGGGGCGCCGGCTTTCTTT; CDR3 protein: CASSSDGAPAFF
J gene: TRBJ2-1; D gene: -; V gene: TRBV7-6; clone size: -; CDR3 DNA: TGTGCCAGCAGCTTATCCCGAAGTGAGACCTACAATGAGCAGTTCTTC; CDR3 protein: CASSLSRSETYNEQFF
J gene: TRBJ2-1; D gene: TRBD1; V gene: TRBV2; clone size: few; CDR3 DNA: TGTGCCAGCAGTGAAGACAGGGGCTCCTACAATGAGCAGTTCTTC; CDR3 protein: CASSEDRGSYNEQFF
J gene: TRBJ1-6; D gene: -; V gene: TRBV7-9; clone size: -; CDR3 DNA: TGTGCCAGCAGCTTGGAGGGTGATTCACCCCTCCACTTT; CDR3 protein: CASSLEGDSPLHF
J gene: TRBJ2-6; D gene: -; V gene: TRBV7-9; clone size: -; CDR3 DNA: TGTGCCAGCAGCTTAGTTAGTGGGACAGGGGCCAACGTCCTGACTTTC; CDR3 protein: CASSLVSGTGANVLTF
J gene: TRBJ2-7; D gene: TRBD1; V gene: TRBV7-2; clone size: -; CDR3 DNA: TGTGCCAGCAGTTTAGGGACAGGGACCTACGAGCAGTACTTC; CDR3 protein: CASSLGTGTYEQYF
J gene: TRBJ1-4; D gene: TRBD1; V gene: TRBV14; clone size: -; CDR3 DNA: TGTGCCAGCAGCCAAGGACAGGGGTTCACTAATGAAAAACTGTTTTTT; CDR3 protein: CASSQGQGFTNEKLFF
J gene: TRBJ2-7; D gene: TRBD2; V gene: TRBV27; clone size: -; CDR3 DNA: TGTGCCAGCAGTTCAAACGGACTAGCTAACTACGAGCAGTACTTC; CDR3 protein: CASSSNGLANYEQYF
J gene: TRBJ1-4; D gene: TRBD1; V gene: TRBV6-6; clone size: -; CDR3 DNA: TGTGCCAGCAGGAACAGGGGGAGTGAAAAACTGTTTTTT; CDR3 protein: CASRNRGSEKLFF
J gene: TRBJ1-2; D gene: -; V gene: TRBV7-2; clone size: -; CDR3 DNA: TGTGCCAGCAGCTTATTTGGGCAGGGGAGCTATGGCTACACCTTC; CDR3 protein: CASSLFGQGSYGYTF
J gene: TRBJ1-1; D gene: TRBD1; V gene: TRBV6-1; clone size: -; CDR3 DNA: TGTGCCAGCAGTGTGCGGACAGGGTTCAGGAACACTGAAGCTTTCTTT; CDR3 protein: CASSVRTGFRNTEAFF
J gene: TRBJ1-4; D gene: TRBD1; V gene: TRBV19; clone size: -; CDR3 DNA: TGTGCCAGTAGTATTTGGGACAGGGATGCAACTAATGAAAAACTGTTTTTT; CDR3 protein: CASSIWDRDATNEKLFF
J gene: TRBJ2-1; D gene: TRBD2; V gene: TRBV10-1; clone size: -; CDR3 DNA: TGCGCCAGCAGTGACCCGGGGGGTATTTTCGGGTCCGCGGGCTCCTACAATGAGCAGTTCTTC; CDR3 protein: CASSDPGGIFGSAGSYNEQFF
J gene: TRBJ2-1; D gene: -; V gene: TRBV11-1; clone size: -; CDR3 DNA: TGTGCCAGCAGCTTAAAAAACAGGGTCAATGAGCAGTTCTTC; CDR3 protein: CASSLKNRVNEQFF
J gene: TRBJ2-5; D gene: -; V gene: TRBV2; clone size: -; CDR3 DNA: TGTGCCAGCAGTGCCTCCGGGGAGGCCCAAGAGACCCAGTACTTC; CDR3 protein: CASSASGEAQETQYF
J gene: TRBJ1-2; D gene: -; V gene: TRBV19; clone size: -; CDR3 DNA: TGTGCCAGGGGTGTTCGGGGGAAGAGACTACTCTTC; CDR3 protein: CARGVRGKRLLF
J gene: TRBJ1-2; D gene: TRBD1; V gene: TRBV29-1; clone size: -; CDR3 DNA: TGCAGCGTTGAACCGGACAGGGTGGAAGGCTACACCTTC; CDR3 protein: CSVEPDRVEGYTF
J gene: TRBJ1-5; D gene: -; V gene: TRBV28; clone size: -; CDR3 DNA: TGTGCCAGCAGCTACGAACAGGGTACTGTGCCCCAGCATTTT; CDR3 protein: CASSYEQGTVPQHF
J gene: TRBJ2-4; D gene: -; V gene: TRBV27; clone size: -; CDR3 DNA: TGTGCCAGCAGTTTACAGGGGGCCAAAAACATTCAGTACTTC; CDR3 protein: CASSLQGAKNIQYF
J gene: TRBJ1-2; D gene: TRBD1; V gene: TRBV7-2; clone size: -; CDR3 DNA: TGTGCCAGCAGCTTAGTAAGGGGGCCTAACTATGGCTACACCTTC; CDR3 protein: CASSLVRGPNYGYTF
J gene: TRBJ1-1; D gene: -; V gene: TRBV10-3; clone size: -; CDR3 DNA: TGTGCCATCAGTGTCAGAGGTAACACTGAAGCTTTCTTT; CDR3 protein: CAISVRGNTEAFF
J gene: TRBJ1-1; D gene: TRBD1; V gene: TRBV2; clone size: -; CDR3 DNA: TGTGCCAGCAGTGGGGGGGACAGGGTGAACACTGAAGCTTTCTTT; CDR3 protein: CASSGGDRVNTEAFF
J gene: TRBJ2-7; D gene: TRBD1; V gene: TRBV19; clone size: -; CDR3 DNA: TGTGCCAGTAGTATCCGGACAGGGGGCTCCTACGAGCAGTACTTC; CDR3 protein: CASSIRTGGSYEQYF
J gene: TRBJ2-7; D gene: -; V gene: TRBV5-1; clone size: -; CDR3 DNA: TGCGCCAGCAGCCCCCTAGGCGACTCTTCAGACTACGAGCAGTACTTC; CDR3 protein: CASSPLGDSSDYEQYF
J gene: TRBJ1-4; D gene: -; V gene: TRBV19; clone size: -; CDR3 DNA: TGTGCCAGTAGTATACAGGGAGGTAATGAAAAACTGTTTTTT; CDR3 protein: CASSIQGGNEKLFF
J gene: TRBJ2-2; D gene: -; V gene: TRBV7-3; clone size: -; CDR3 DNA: TGTGCCAGCAGCTCACAGGGTAACGGGGAGCTGTTTTTT; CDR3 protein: CASSSQGNGELFF
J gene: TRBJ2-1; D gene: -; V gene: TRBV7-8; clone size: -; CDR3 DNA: TGTGCCAGCAGCGCCCCGGAGACAGGCCCCCGGGAGCAGTTCTTC; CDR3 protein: CASSAPETGPREQFF
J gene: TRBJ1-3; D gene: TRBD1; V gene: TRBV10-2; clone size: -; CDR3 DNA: TGCGCCAGCATGCCGGGACAGATTGGAAACACCATATATTTT; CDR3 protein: CASMPGQIGNTIYF
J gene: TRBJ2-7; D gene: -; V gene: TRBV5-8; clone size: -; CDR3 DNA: TGTGCCAGCAGCTTGGATTCGGGTGGCGAGCAGTACTTC; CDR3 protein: CASSLDSGGEQYF